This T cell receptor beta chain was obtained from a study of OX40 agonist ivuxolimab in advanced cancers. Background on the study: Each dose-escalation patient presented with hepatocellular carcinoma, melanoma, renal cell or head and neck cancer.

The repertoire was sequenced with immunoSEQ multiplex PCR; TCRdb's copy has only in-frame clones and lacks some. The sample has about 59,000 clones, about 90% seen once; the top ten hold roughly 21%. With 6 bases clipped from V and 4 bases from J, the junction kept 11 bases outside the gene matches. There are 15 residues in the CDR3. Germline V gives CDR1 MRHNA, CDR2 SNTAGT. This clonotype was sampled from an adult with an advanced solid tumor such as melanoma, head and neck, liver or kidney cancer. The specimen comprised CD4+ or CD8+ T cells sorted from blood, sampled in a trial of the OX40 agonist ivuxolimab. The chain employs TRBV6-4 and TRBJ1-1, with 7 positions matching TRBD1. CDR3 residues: CASRRRTGGSTEAFF. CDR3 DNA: TGTGCCAGCAGAAGACGGACAGGAGGGAGCACTGAAGCTTTCTTT.